The rows below give T cell receptor beta chains drawn from one sample of a study of beta chain features in type 1 diabetes. Only in-frame clones appear in the TCRdb table, and some are missing; sequencing was by immunoSEQ multiplex PCR. Among over 650,000 clones listed, over 13% were seen once. Sequencing was performed on naive CD4+ T cells from blood. These TCRs come from a man between 18 and 35 years old with type 1 diabetes. CDR3s include the opening cysteine and the closing phenylalanine or tryptophan. Each record gives: J gene, V gene, clone size, D gene, CDR3 DNA, CDR3 protein. The D gene is left open where the match is weak. The size entry is marked missing in some rows and otherwise reads once, few, many or a size class.

>TRBJ2-1|TRBV28|few|TRBD2
TGTGCCAGCAGTTTATGGACTAGCGGGATTTCGAATGAGCAGTTCTTC
CASSLWTSGISNEQFF
>TRBJ1-1|TRBV30|few|-
TGTGCCTGGAGCCGTTTCGGTGAAGCTTTCTTT
CAWSRFGEAFF
>TRBJ2-1|TRBV15|-|-
TGTGCCACCAGCCCCGGGACACCATCCTACAATGAGCAGTTCTTC
CATSPGTPSYNEQFF
>TRBJ2-4|TRBV23-1|few|-
TGCGCCAGAGGCTCGTTATGTGGCATTCAGTACTTC
CARGSLCGIQYF
>TRBJ2-1|TRBV6-6|-|-
TGTGCCAGCAGTTCTGGGGCTGAGCAGTTCTTC
CASSSGAEQFF
>TRBJ1-1|TRBV14|few|-
TGTGCCAGCAGCCAAGTGGGTGGGACTGAAGCTTTCTTT
CASSQVGGTEAFF
>TRBJ2-7|TRBV5-4|-|TRBD2
TGTGCCAGCAGCTCCTTAAGCGGGAGCTCCTACGAGCAGTACTTC
CASSSLSGSSYEQYF
>TRBJ2-7|TRBV28|few|TRBD1
TGTGCCAGCAGGGGACAGGGGGAAGGTAGCTACGAGCAGTACTTC
CASRGQGEGSYEQYF
>TRBJ1-1|TRBV28|-|-
TGTGCCAGCAGTTTCCCGGGGGGCACTGAAGCTTTCTTT
CASSFPGGTEAFF
>TRBJ1-4|TRBV13|-|-
TGTGCCAGCAGCTTGTTTCCTAATGAAAAACTGTTTTTT
CASSLFPNEKLFF
>TRBJ2-1|TRBV5-6|-|TRBD2
TGTGCCAGCAGCTTGGAAGTAAGCGGGAGTCGAAGCGATGAGCAGTTCTTC
CASSLEVSGSRSDEQFF
>TRBJ1-1|TRBV4-2|-|-
TGTGCCAGCAGCCAAGTTAGAATTGGAGCTTTCTTT
CASSQVRIGAFF
>TRBJ2-7|TRBV6-5|-|TRBD1
TGTGCCAGCAGTTACTCCACCGCAGGGGGCTACGAGCAGTACTTC
CASSYSTAGGYEQYF
>TRBJ2-3|TRBV11-2|-|TRBD2
TGTGCCAGCAGCTCCTTCGATCCGCTTAGCGGGAGTTTGGCAGATACGCAGTATTTT
CASSSFDPLSGSLADTQYF
>TRBJ2-7|TRBV30|few|-
TGTGCCTGGAGTGTACTCCCAGGGGTGAACTACGAGCAGTACTTC
CAWSVLPGVNYEQYF
>TRBJ1-1|TRBV6-5|-|TRBD1
TGTGCCAGCAGCAGGGGGACCGACATGAACACTGAAGCTTTCTTT
CASSRGTDMNTEAFF
>TRBJ2-1|TRBV5-1|-|TRBD2
TGCGCCAGCAGCTTCAAACTAGCGGGAGTCGATGAGCAGTTCTTC
CASSFKLAGVDEQFF
>TRBJ1-2|TRBV7-2|few|-
TGTGCCAGCAGCAACCCCCCTCCCGCTAATGGCTACATCTTC
CASSNPPPANGYIF